This T cell receptor beta chain derives from a study of tumor-infiltrating lymphocytes in localized non-small cell lung cancer. Study-wide background: Each patient gave resected tumor and non-adjacent uninvolved lung tissue.

On this clone itself: Its antigen is undetermined.

Study-wide results and caveats: Each assay used a separate piece of the same tissue. TCR sequencing covered a subset of patients with enough tissue.

Profiled with immunoSEQ multiplex PCR; TCRdb holds only in-frame clones, not every one. The sample contains approximately 15,000 clones, more than 60% of which appear only once. Between the trimmed V and J ends, which lost 5 bases and 3 bases, there was a span of 14 bases. The CDR3 totals 15 residues. Germline CDR1 and CDR2: SGHVS and FQNEAQ. The V gene is TRBV7-8, the J gene TRBJ1-5; TRBD1 is a possible D gene (5 bases). The receptor's source is a human donor with non-small cell lung cancer. The specimen was lung tumor tissue. The CDR3 region is CASSTQAGNNQPQHF. Here the CDR3 DNA reads TGTGCCAGCAGCACGCAGGCAGGGAACAATCAGCCCCAGCATTTT.